This T cell receptor (beta chain) derives from a study of shared clonotypes between healthy human individuals. Profiling relied on immunoSEQ multiplex PCR, and the TCRdb table lists in-frame clones only, not all of them. The repertoire holds about 2 million clones, approximately 94% seen once, with 1% to 1.5% in the top ten. The naive CD8 subset, CD45RO-negative cells positively selected for CCR7, excluded terminally differentiated effector memory CD45RA+ cells. CDR1 SGHDN and CDR2 FVKESK come from the germline V gene. The V end was cut by 4 bases, the J end by 1 base, with 11 bases between. The CDR3 covers 14 residues.

The rearrangement uses TRBV14 and TRBJ2-7, with D perhaps given as TRBD1 or TRBD2 (5 bases each). This TCR came from a man between 18 and 35 years old in good health. Sequencing was done on a sample of naive CD8+ T cells sorted from blood. The CDR3 is CASSLRAGSYEQYF. The CDR3 DNA sequence: TGTGCCAGCAGCCTGAGGGCAGGGTCCTACGAGCAGTACTTC. Full variable domain (missing parts from reference TRBV14 and TRBJ2-7): EAGVTQFPSHSVIEKGQTVTLRCDPISGHDNLYWYRRVMGKEIKFLLHFVKESKQDESGMPNNRFLAERTGGTYSTLKVQPAELEDSGVYFCASSLRAGSYEQYFGPGTRLTVT.